The next 32 T cell receptor beta chains were all read from a single sample in a study of blood T cell repertoires in COVID-19. Data came from immunoSEQ multiplex PCR; TCRdb stores just in-frame clones and leaves some out. The table has roughly 180,000 clones, approximately 78% seen once. Sequenced sample: peripheral blood. The receptors originated from a woman at least 80 years old with COVID-19, enrolled during active disease.

This chain links TRBV18 with TRBJ1-5, with a weak D call TRBD1 (6 bases). V dropped 6 bases and J dropped 1 base, with 16 bases sitting between them. Germline V lookup: CDR1 KGHSH, CDR2 LQKENI. CDR3 size: 16 residues. CDR3 sequence: CASSSRGDTSNQPQHF. CDR3 coding DNA: TGTGCCAGCTCGTCTCGAGGGGACACGAGCAATCAGCCCCAGCATTTT.

The J gene is TRBJ1-5, the V gene TRBV19; tentatively, D is TRBD1 (6 bases). Looked up from germline, CDR1 is LNHDA and CDR2 is SQIVND (reference sequence). Trimming took off 4 bases at V and 5 bases at J, with 15 bases between the two ends. This CDR3 spans 15 amino acids. The CDR3 DNA reads as TGTGCCAGTAGTAGAGGGGGTTGGATGGATCAGCCCCAGCATTTT. The encoded protein is CASSRGGWMDQPQHF.

This clone showed up just a few times. The chain is built from TRBV3-1 (or the pseudogene TRBV3-2) and TRBJ2-7, with D possibly being TRBD2 (5 bases). The CDR3 length is 14 residues. V was clipped by 0 bases and J by 6 bases, with 12 bases between them. Germline V gives CDR1 LGHDT, CDR2 YNNKEL (reference sequence). The CDR3 DNA reads as TGTGCCAGCAGCCAAGATCCGGGAACCCTCGAGCAGTACTTC. Residues: CASSQDPGTLEQYF.

The DNA for the CDR3 is TGTGCCAGCAGTGAAGCGCAAGTAATATGGACAGGGTGGTTAAGCACTGAAGCTTTCTTT. Translation: CASSEAQVIWTGWLSTEAFF. This sequence joins TRBV6-1 and TRBJ1-1; 8 bases line up with TRBD1. The CDR3 is made up of 20 amino acids. Germline lookup yields CDR1 MNHNS and CDR2 SASEGT. After removal of 0 bases from V and 4 bases from J, the junction contained 19 bases not matched to a gene.

This sequence joins TRBV7-7 and TRBJ1-6, with D possibly matching TRBD1 (5 bases). From germline, CDR1 is SSHAT and CDR2 FNYEAQ (reference sequence). V was cut by 1 base and J by 7 bases, with 8 bases left in between. The CDR3 extends over 14 amino acids. CDR3 nucleotides: TGTGCCAGCAGCTTAGGTACAGGAAATTCACCCCTCCACTTT. Translated, it gives CASSLGTGNSPLHF.

This clone was picked up one time. The genes are TRBV7-2 and TRBJ1-1; D gene unclear. Germline V lookup: CDR1 SGHTA, CDR2 FQGNSA. The germline V and J ends were trimmed by 5 bases and 10 bases, with 20 bases remaining between them. The CDR3 has 14 residues. The CDR3 DNA sequence: TGTGCCAGCAGCCTGGCAGGCACCGGGGTGGGAGCTTTCTTT. Its translation: CASSLAGTGVGAFF. Looking up the rest from reference TRBV7-2 and TRBJ1-1 gives the full variable domain: GAGVSQSPSNKVTEKGKDVELRCDPISGHTALYWYRQSLGQGLEFLIYFQGNSAPDKSGLPSDRFSAERTGGSVSTLTIQRTQQEDSAVYLCASSLAGTGVGAFFGQGTRLTVV.

The chain has TRBV15 and TRBJ2-7, with 10 bases aligning to TRBD2. In germline, CDR1 is LNHNV, CDR2 YYDKDF (reference sequence). The CDR3 sequence is 17 residues long. J was trimmed by 0 bases and V by 5 bases; bases with no gene match: 10. The CDR3 protein is CATSDVLAGDRSYEQYF. The CDR3 coding sequence is TGTGCCACCAGCGACGTCCTAGCGGGAGATCGCTCCTACGAGCAGTACTTC.

The V gene is TRBV2, the J gene TRBJ2-3; D perhaps matches TRBD2 (5 bases). CDR1 and CDR2 (germline): SNHLY, FYNNEI. This CDR3 contains 15 residues. V shed 1 base and J shed 2 bases, with 10 bases lying between them. CDR3 sequence reads: CASSEVSAATDTQYF. The DNA for the CDR3 is TGTGCCAGCAGTGAAGTTAGCGCGGCCACAGATACGCAGTATTTT.

The J gene is TRBJ2-1, the V gene TRBV19; no clear D. The CDR3 loop spans 14 amino acids. Germline V gene lookup returns CDR1 LNHDA and CDR2 SQIVND (reference sequence). The germline V and J ends were trimmed by 3 bases and 6 bases, with 12 bases remaining between them. The CDR3 DNA follows: TGTGCCAGTAGTATGGGCCACGGCCCCAATGAGCAGTTCTTC. As protein: CASSMGHGPNEQFF.

The chain has TRBV11-2 and TRBJ2-3, with D unresolved. The CDR3 spans 14 residues. Deletions cut 5 bases from V and 5 bases from J, with 14 bases between. Germline V CDR1 and CDR2: SGHAT, FQNNGV. The CDR3: CASSPPELRDTQYF. In DNA form, the CDR3 reads TGTGCCAGCAGCCCCCCGGAGCTACGAGATACGCAGTATTTT.

The gene calls are TRBV4-3 and TRBJ1-5; D is perhaps TRBD1 (5 bases). V lost 0 bases and J 7 bases, leaving 16 bases between the germline ends. The CDR3 runs 16 residues. Germline V CDR1 and CDR2: LGHNA, YSLEER. CDR3 residues: CASSQDLGGGGQPQHF. In nucleotides, the CDR3 is TGCGCCAGCAGCCAAGACCTCGGGGGAGGAGGGCAGCCCCAGCATTTT.

This clone was counted a few times. The CDR3 sequence is CASSLGGLASTDTQYF. For the CDR3, the DNA is TGTGCCAGCAGCTTAGGAGGACTAGCAAGCACAGATACGCAGTATTTT. The chain is built from TRBV11-3 and TRBJ2-3, with 8 bases identical to TRBD2. The CDR3 sequence is 16 residues long. V dropped 1 base and J dropped 0; count of bases not matched to a gene: 3. Germline lookup yields CDR1 SGHNT and CDR2 YENEEA.

The chain carries TRBV9 and TRBJ2-3, with a weak D call TRBD2 (6 bases). Germline CDR1 SGDLS, CDR2 YYNGEE. The germline V and J ends were trimmed by 1 base and 4 bases, with 13 bases remaining between them. CDR3 length equals 15 residues. The CDR3 coding sequence is TGTGCCAGCAGCGTAAGAGAGGGAGGCGCAGATACGCAGTATTTT. It specifies CASSVREGGADTQYF.

V usage is TRBV19 and J usage is TRBJ1-1; D ambiguous. The CDR3 loop spans 11 amino acids. From germline, CDR1 is LNHDA and CDR2 SQIVND (reference sequence). Trimming cost V 7 bases and J 3 bases, with 6 bases left between them. CDR3 sequence: CASIGDTEAFF. The CDR3 DNA sequence: TGTGCCAGTATCGGGGACACTGAAGCTTTCTTT.

V and J are TRBV28 and TRBJ2-1; the match to TRBD2 covers 14 bases. The germline CDR1 and CDR2 sequences are MDHEN and SYDVKM. The CDR3 spans 16 residues. Trimming cost V 2 bases and J 7 bases; bases outside gene matches: 4. This chain's CDR3 is CASSLPGLAGVNEQFF. The CDR3 nucleotides read TGTGCCAGCAGTTTACCGGGACTAGCGGGAGTGAATGAGCAGTTCTTC.

The genes are TRBV4-1 and TRBJ2-7, with D perhaps matching TRBD1 (6 bases). The CDR3 extends over 13 amino acids. Between the trimmed V and J ends, which lost 3 bases and 3 bases, there was a span of 9 bases. Per germline, CDR1 MGHRA and CDR2 YSYEKL. The CDR3 bases are TGCGCCAGCAGCCACAACAGGGACTACGAGCAGTACTTC. This translates into CASSHNRDYEQYF.

The chain uses TRBV3-1 (or the pseudogene TRBV3-2) and TRBJ2-2; TRBD1 matches 7 bases. The V gene end was trimmed by 3 bases and the J gene end by 2 bases; junction bases not matched to a gene: 3. This CDR3 has 15 residues. Germline values: CDR1 LGHDT, CDR2 YNNKEL (reference sequence). CDR3 DNA sequence: TGTGCCAGCAGCCAGGGACAGCACAACACCGGGGAGCTGTTTTTT. Protein product: CASSQGQHNTGELFF.

The gene calls are TRBV20-1 and TRBJ1-4, with 7 nucleotides matching TRBD1. Germline CDR1 is DFQATT and CDR2 is SNEGSKA (reference sequence). This CDR3 region has 14 residues. V was pared by 3 bases and J by 8 bases, with 9 bases of the junction left unmatched. CDR3 coding DNA: TGCAGTGCTAGTAAGGGGGCGGAGGGGGAAAAACTGTTTTTT. Residues: CSASKGAEGEKLFF.

This clone turned up a few times. This chain connects TRBV5-8 to TRBJ2-2; 8 bases match TRBD1. Germline values: CDR1 SGHTS, CDR2 YDEGEE. The CDR3 totals 15 residues. V dropped 0 bases and J dropped 6; count of bases not matched to a gene: 4. CDR3: CASSLDRGTSGELFF. CDR3 DNA sequence: TGTGCCAGCAGCTTGGACAGGGGGACGTCCGGGGAGCTGTTTTTT.

The DNA for the CDR3 is TGTGCCTGGGACCCGGGACAGCACTATGGCTACACCTTC. Protein: CAWDPGQHYGYTF. V usage is TRBV30 and J usage is TRBJ1-2; 7 positions agree with TRBD1. Per germline, CDR1 GTSNPN and CDR2 SVGIG (reference sequence). The CDR3 contains 13 residues. J lost 3 bases, V lost 5 bases, and 6 bases had no gene match.

The chain carries TRBV18 and TRBJ2-3, with 9 nucleotides matching TRBD1. There are 15 residues in the CDR3. Germline values: CDR1 KGHSH, CDR2 LQKENI. The junction had 6 bases not matched to a gene; V was cut back by 6 bases and J by 2 bases. The chain's CDR3 is CASSRRTGATDTQYF. The CDR3 DNA reads TGTGCCAGCTCCCGCAGGACAGGGGCCACAGATACGCAGTATTTT. The full variable domain, rest sourced from reference TRBV18 and TRBJ2-3, is NAGVMQNPRHLVRRRGQEARLRCSPMKGHSHVYWYRQLPEEGLKFMVYLQKENIIDESGMPKERFSAEFPKEGPSILRIQQVVRGDSAAYFCASSRRTGATDTQYFGPGTRLTVL.

J is TRBJ2-5 and V is TRBV11-3, with 10 bases identical to TRBD2. Germline V gene data show CDR1 as SGHNT and CDR2 as YENEEA. The length of the CDR3 is 15 residues. Trimming at V came to 5 bases and at J to 2 bases, leaving 5 bases not matched to a gene. This CDR3 reads CASSRAGGAQETQYF. The CDR3 coding sequence is TGTGCCAGCAGCCGAGCGGGGGGGGCACAAGAGACCCAGTACTTC.

CDR3 residues: CASSVFSGTSGPNTGELFF. The CDR3, as DNA: TGTGCCAGCTCAGTGTTCTCCGGGACTAGCGGGCCGAACACCGGGGAGCTGTTTTTT. The chain has TRBV18 and TRBJ2-2; 12 nucleotides agree with TRBD2. The germline CDR1 and CDR2 sequences are KGHSH and LQKENI. This CDR3 comprises 19 residues. Trimming cost V 5 bases and J 0 bases; bases outside gene matches: 10.

V gene TRBV28 combines with J gene TRBJ1-1; D unclear. The CDR3 consists of 13 residues. The V end lost 7 bases, the J end lost 8 bases, and 17 bases lay between the germline ends. CDR1 is MDHEN and CDR2 is SYDVKM in the germline V gene. The CDR3 loop reads CASTPSSAVEAFF. CDR3 nucleotides: TGTGCCAGCACCCCTTCTTCGGCGGTAGAAGCTTTCTTT.

The chain joins TRBV7-2 to TRBJ2-1, with D perhaps TRBD2 (6 bases). The CDR3 contains 16 residues. V shed 5 bases and J shed 7 bases, with 21 bases lying between them. CDR1 SGHTA and CDR2 FQGNSA come from the germline V gene. The CDR3 bases are TGTGCCAGCAGCCCCCTCCGGGGGAGAGTGGGGAATGAGCAGTTCTTC. Translated, it gives CASSPLRGRVGNEQFF. The entire variable domain, with the rest obtained from reference TRBV7-2 and TRBJ2-1, is as follows: GAGVSQSPSNKVTEKGKDVELRCDPISGHTALYWYRQSLGQGLEFLIYFQGNSAPDKSGLPSDRFSAERTGGSVSTLTIQRTQQEDSAVYLCASSPLRGRVGNEQFFGPGTRLTVL.

The CDR3 DNA sequence: TGCGCCAGCAGCCAAGCCGGACTATTTGGCTACACCTTC. Its translation: CASSQAGLFGYTF. The chain employs TRBV4-1 and TRBJ1-2; D gene uncertain. Germline V gene sequence: CDR1 MGHRA, CDR2 YSYEKL. V lost 1 base, J lost 7 bases, and 10 bases lay in between. This CDR3 is built from 13 residues.

The table lists this clone with a count of one. V and J are TRBV5-4 and TRBJ1-4; D unresolved. The CDR3 totals 16 residues. Germline values: CDR1 SGHNT, CDR2 YYREEE (reference sequence). V was trimmed by 4 bases and J by 2 bases, leaving 15 bases between them. The CDR3 DNA reads as TGTGCCAGCAGCATCGGACCCCCGGGGACTAATGAAAAACTGTTTTTT. This encodes CASSIGPPGTNEKLFF.

The sample holds many counts of this clone. The chain has TRBV27 and TRBJ2-1; 8 positions match TRBD2. After removal of 8 bases from V and 4 bases from J, the junction contained 7 bases not matched to a gene. The CDR3 extends over 14 amino acids. Germline assignment: CDR1 MNHEY and CDR2 SMNVEV (reference sequence). DNA for the CDR3: TGTGCCAGCCGGCGAGCGGGAGATTACAATGAGCAGTTCTTC. It encodes CASRRAGDYNEQFF.

The chain recombines TRBV12-3 or TRBV12-4 with TRBJ1-6; no clear D. V lost 7 bases and J lost 0, with 4 bases in between. The CDR3 loop spans 13 amino acids. The CDR3 loop reads CASTSSYNSPLHF. In DNA, the CDR3 is TGTGCCAGCACTAGCTCCTATAATTCACCCCTCCACTTT.

The rearrangement joins TRBV27 to TRBJ2-1; tentative D call: TRBD2 (5 bases). The germline V gene has CDR1 MNHEY and CDR2 SMNVEV (reference sequence). The CDR3 extends over 15 amino acids. V was shortened by 6 bases and J by 2 bases, with 14 bases between the two germline ends. As DNA, the CDR3 is TGTGCCAGCAGGCCATGGAGGCTCGCCTACAATGAGCAGTTCTTC. This sequence encodes CASRPWRLAYNEQFF.

This chain joins TRBV24-1 and TRBJ2-1, with 8 positions matching TRBD1. The CDR3 length is 16 residues. J gave up 3 bases and V 4 bases, and 7 bases lay outside the gene matches. CDR1 and CDR2 (germline): KGHDR, SFDVKD. CDR3 in DNA: TGTGCCACCAGTGACAGGACAGGGTCCCACTACAATGAGCAGTTCTTC. It encodes CATSDRTGSHYNEQFF.

This clone was seen once. The chain employs TRBV9 and TRBJ2-3; maybe TRBD1 (5 bases). The CDR3 loop spans 15 amino acids. Trimming left V 2 bases short and J 3 bases short, with 13 bases between. Germline CDR1 and CDR2: SGDLS and YYNGEE. CDR3 bases: TGTGCCAGCAGCGTGAGTCCAGGGCCGACAGATACGCAGTATTTT. It specifies CASSVSPGPTDTQYF.